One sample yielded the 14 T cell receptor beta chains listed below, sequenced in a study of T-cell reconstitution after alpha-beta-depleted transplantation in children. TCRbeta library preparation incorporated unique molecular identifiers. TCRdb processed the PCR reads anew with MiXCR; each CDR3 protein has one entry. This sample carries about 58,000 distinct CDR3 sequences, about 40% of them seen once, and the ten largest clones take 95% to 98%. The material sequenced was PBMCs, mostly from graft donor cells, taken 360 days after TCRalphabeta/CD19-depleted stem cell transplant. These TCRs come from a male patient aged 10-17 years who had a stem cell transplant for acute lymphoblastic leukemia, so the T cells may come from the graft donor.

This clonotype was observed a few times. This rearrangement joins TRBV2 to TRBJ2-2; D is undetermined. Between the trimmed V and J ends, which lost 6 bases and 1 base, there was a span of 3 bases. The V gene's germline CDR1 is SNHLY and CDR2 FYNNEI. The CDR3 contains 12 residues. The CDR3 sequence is CASRENTGELFF. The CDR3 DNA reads TGTGCCAGCAGGGAGAACACCGGGGAGCTGTTTTTT.

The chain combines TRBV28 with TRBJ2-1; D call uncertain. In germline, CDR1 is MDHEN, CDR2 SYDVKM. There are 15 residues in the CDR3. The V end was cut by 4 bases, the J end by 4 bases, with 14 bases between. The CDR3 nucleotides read TGTGCCAGCAGTTGGACCCGTCTTTTATACAATGAGCAGTTCTTC. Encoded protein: CASSWTRLLYNEQFF.

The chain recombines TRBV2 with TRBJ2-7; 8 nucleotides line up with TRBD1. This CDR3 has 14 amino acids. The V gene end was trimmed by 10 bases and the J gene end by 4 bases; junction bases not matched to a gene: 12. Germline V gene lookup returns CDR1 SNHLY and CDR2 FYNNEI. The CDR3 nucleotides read TGTGCCATCCAGCCCGACAGGGGAAGTTACGAGCAGTACTTC. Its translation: CAIQPDRGSYEQYF.

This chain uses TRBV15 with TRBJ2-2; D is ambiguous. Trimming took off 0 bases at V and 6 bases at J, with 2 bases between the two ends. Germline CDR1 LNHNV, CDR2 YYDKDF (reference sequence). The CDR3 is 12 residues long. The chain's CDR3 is CATSRDSGELFF. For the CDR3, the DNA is TGTGCCACCAGCAGAGATTCCGGGGAGCTGTTTTTT.

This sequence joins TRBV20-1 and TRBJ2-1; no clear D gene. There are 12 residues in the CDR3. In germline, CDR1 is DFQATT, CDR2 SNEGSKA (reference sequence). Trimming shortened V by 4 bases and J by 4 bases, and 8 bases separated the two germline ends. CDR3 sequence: CSAMDLYNEQFF. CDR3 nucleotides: TGCAGTGCTATGGATTTATACAATGAGCAGTTCTTC.

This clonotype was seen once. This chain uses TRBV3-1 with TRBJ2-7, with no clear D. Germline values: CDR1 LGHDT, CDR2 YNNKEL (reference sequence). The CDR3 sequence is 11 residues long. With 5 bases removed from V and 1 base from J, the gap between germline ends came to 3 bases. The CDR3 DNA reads TGTGCCAGCAGCAAATCCTACGAGCAGTACTTC. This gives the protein CASSKSYEQYF.

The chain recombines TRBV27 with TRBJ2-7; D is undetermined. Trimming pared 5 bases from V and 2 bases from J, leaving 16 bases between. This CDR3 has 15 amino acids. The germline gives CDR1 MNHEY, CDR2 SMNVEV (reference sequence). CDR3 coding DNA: TGTGCCAGCAGTCAAGGGCGCTCCATAACCTACGAGCAGTACTTC. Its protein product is CASSQGRSITYEQYF.

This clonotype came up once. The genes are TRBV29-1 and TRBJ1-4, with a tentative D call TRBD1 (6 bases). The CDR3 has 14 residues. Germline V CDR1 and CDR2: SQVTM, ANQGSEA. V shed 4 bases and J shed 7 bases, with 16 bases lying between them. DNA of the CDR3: TGCAGCGTTGCCATTCAGGGGTCGGTTGAAAAACTGTTTTTT. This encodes CSVAIQGSVEKLFF.

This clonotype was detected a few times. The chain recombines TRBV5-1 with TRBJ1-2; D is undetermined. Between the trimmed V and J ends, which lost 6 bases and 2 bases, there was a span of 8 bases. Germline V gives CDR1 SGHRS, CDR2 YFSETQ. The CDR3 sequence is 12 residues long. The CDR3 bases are TGCGCCAGCAAAAAAGGGAACTATGGCTACACCTTC. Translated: CASKKGNYGYTF.

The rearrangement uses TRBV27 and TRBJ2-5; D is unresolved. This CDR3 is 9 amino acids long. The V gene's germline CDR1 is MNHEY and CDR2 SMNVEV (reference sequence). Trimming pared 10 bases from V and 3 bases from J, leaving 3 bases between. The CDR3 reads CATEETQYF. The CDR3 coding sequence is TGTGCCACCGAAGAGACCCAGTACTTC.

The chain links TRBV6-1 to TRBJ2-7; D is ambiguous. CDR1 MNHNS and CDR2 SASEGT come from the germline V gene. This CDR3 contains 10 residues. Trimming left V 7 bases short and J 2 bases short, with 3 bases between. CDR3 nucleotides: TGTGCCAGCAAAGCCTACGAGCAGTACTTC. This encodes CASKAYEQYF.

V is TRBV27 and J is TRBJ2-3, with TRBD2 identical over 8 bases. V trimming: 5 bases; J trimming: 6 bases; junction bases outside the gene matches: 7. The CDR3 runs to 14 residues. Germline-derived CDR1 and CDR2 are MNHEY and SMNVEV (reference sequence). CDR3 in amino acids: CASSRTSFSDTQYF. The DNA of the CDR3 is TGTGCCAGCAGTCGGACTAGCTTCTCCGATACGCAGTATTTT.

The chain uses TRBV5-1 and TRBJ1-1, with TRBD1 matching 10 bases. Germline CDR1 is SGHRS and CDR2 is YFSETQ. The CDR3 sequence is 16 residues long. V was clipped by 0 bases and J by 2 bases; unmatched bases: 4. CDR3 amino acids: CASSLAWTGGNTEAFF. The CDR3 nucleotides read TGCGCCAGCAGCTTGGCCTGGACAGGGGGTAACACTGAAGCTTTCTTT.

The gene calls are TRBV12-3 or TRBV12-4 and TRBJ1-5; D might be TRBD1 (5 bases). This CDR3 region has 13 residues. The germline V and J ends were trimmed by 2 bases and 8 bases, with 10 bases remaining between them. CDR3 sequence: CASSLSKGEPQHF. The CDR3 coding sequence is TGTGCCAGCAGTTTATCCAAAGGGGAGCCCCAGCATTTT.